This passage covers 24 T cell receptor beta chains from one sample sequenced in a study of blood T cell repertoires in COVID-19. Profiling relied on immunoSEQ multiplex PCR, and the TCRdb table lists in-frame clones only, not all of them. The sample carries roughly 150,000 clones, approximately 86% recorded once. Sequencing was done on a sample of PBMCs or T cells enriched from blood (not recorded which). These receptors were taken from a woman between 40 and 50 years old who had recovered from COVID-19.

The CDR3 DNA is TGCGCCAGCAGCTTGCCTAGTTCGTCCGGGGAGCTGTTTTTT. Residues: CASSLPSSSGELFF. The rearrangement joins TRBV5-1 to TRBJ2-2; D gene uncertain. Trimming shortened V by 1 base and J by 6 bases, and 10 bases separated the two germline ends. In germline, CDR1 is SGHRS, CDR2 YFSETQ. This CDR3 is 14 amino acids long.

This chain links TRBV6-1 with TRBJ2-2, with 7 bases identical to TRBD1. V dropped 0 bases and J dropped 1; count of bases not matched to a gene: 5. The CDR3 extends over 17 amino acids. Germline V gene sequence: CDR1 MNHNS, CDR2 SASEGT. Here the CDR3 DNA reads TGTGCCAGCAGTGAAGCGGTGGGACAGCTGAACACCGGGGAGCTGTTTTTT. Translating gives CASSEAVGQLNTGELFF.

This clone has only one observation. The J gene is TRBJ2-7, the V gene TRBV6-5; D perhaps matches TRBD2 (5 bases). Between the trimmed V and J ends, which lost 6 bases and 7 bases, there was a span of 16 bases. The CDR3 extends over 13 amino acids. Per germline, CDR1 MNHEY and CDR2 SVGAGI. The CDR3 DNA is TGTGCCAGCAGACACTTCGGGGAGCCAGAGCAGTACTTC. Translation gives CASRHFGEPEQYF.

This clone was seen only once. V and J are TRBV6-1 and TRBJ1-6; 7 bases agree with TRBD1. Germline assignment: CDR1 MNHNS and CDR2 SASEGT. Trimming cost V 3 bases and J 7 bases; bases outside gene matches: 3. The CDR3 runs 14 residues. This CDR3 reads CASSETGQNSPLHF. CDR3 in DNA: TGTGCCAGCAGTGAGACGGGACAGAATTCACCCCTCCACTTT.

Note on this clone: A clone one base away is much larger, so this may be a read error. V and J are TRBV14 and TRBJ1-2; 8 bases agree with TRBD1. CDR1 and CDR2 from the germline V gene are SGHDN and FVKESK. V trimming: 4 bases; J trimming: 4 bases; junction bases outside the gene matches: 2. The CDR3 runs to 13 residues. The DNA for the CDR3 is TGTGCCAGCAGCCCGGACAGGGTCTATGGCTACACCTTC. This gives the protein CASSPDRVYGYTF.

This clone has a single count. CDR3 in amino acids: CASSQEVRGTGELFF. The CDR3 bases are TGCGCCAGCAGCCAGGAGGTTCGGGGAACCGGGGAGCTGTTTTTT. The chain employs TRBV4-1 and TRBJ2-2; D is perhaps TRBD2 (5 bases). This CDR3 is built from 15 residues. Germline V CDR1 and CDR2: MGHRA, YSYEKL. V dropped 3 bases and J dropped 5 bases, with 13 bases sitting between them.

J is TRBJ2-1 and V is TRBV7-9; TRBD2 matches 7 bases. The CDR3 consists of 16 residues. Losses at the gene ends were 5 bases for V and 0 bases for J; bases not matched to a gene: 7. CDR1 and CDR2 from the germline V gene are SEHNR and FQNEAQ (reference sequence). The CDR3 DNA reads TGTGCCAGCAGCCCCCGGGGGGATAGCTCCTACAATGAGCAGTTCTTC. This codes for CASSPRGDSSYNEQFF. The variable domain in full, completed from reference TRBV7-9 and TRBJ2-1, reads DTGVSQNPRHKITKRGQNVTFRCDPISEHNRLYWYRQTLGQGPEFLTYFQNEAQLEKSRLLSDRFSAERPKGSFSTLEIQRTEQGDSAMYLCASSPRGDSSYNEQFFGPGTRLTVL.

The genes are TRBV13 and TRBJ2-5, with 10 positions matching TRBD2. CDR1 and CDR2 from the germline V gene are PRHDT and FYEKMQ (reference sequence). This CDR3 is 17 amino acids long. V was pared by 4 bases and J by 7 bases, with 15 bases of the junction left unmatched. The CDR3 sequence: CASSSTGASGGPGTQYF. The CDR3 coding sequence is TGTGCCAGCAGCTCCACGGGGGCTAGCGGGGGTCCGGGGACCCAGTACTTC.

The chain is built from TRBV7-3 and TRBJ1-5, with D possibly TRBD1 on 6 matching bases. Between the trimmed V and J ends, which lost 6 bases and 0 bases, there was a span of 21 bases. This CDR3 contains 18 residues. Germline loops: CDR1 SGHTA, CDR2 FQGTGA. CDR3 sequence (DNA): TGTGCCAGCAGGTTTAATAACAGGGTGGGTAGTAGCAATCAGCCCCAGCATTTT. Protein product: CASRFNNRVGSSNQPQHF.

The chain links TRBV14 to TRBJ1-4; D not resolved. V shed 0 bases and J shed 10 bases, with 12 bases lying between them. This CDR3 has 14 residues. The germline gives CDR1 SGHDN, CDR2 FVKESK. The chain's CDR3 is CASSQDPRGRKLFF. The CDR3 coding sequence is TGTGCCAGCAGCCAAGATCCCCGGGGAAGAAAACTGTTTTTT. Drawing the rest from reference TRBV14 and TRBJ1-4, the complete variable domain is EAGVTQFPSHSVIEKGQTVTLRCDPISGHDNLYWYRRVMGKEIKFLLHFVKESKQDESGMPNNRFLAERTGGTYSTLKVQPAELEDSGVYFCASSQDPRGRKLFFGSGTQLSVL.

The J gene is TRBJ1-1, the V gene TRBV19, with TRBD1 identical over 12 bases. The CDR3 length is 15 residues. The J segment lost 7 bases and the V segment lost 5 bases, leaving 8 bases of the junction unmatched. Germline V gene data show CDR1 as LNHDA and CDR2 as SQIVND (reference sequence). The CDR3: CASSPRDRGRVEAFF. The CDR3 DNA follows: TGTGCCAGTAGTCCCCGGGACAGGGGGCGGGTTGAAGCTTTCTTT.

The chain carries TRBV5-1 and TRBJ1-5, with a possible D match to TRBD1 (5 bases). The CDR3 covers 20 residues. Trimming stripped 3 bases from V and 0 bases from J, with 25 bases between. The germline CDR1 and CDR2 sequences are SGHRS and YFSETQ. Here the CDR3 reads CASSSPGHKEPYYSNQPQHF. The CDR3 DNA is TGCGCCAGCAGCTCCCCCGGACACAAGGAACCCTATTATAGCAATCAGCCCCAGCATTTT.

This chain uses TRBV5-1 with TRBJ2-1; a possible D gene is TRBD1 (6 bases). CDR1 and CDR2 (germline): SGHRS, YFSETQ. The CDR3 sequence is 15 residues long. V was pared by 0 bases and J by 7 bases, with 14 bases between. CDR3 nucleotide sequence: TGCGCCAGCAGCTTGGGACAGGCTGGACGGAATGAGCAGTTCTTC. Translating it yields CASSLGQAGRNEQFF.

The CDR3 DNA sequence: TGTGCCAGCAGCGAGTTAGCGGGGACACCACTGGCCAAAAACATTCAGTACTTC. Protein: CASSELAGTPLAKNIQYF. This chain links TRBV9 with TRBJ2-4, with TRBD2 identical over 8 bases. The V and J ends lost 3 bases and 1 base, in that order; junction bases with no gene match: 12. Germline lookup yields CDR1 SGDLS and CDR2 YYNGEE. The CDR3 length is 18 residues.

This clone was seen a few times. This rearrangement joins TRBV5-1 to TRBJ1-3, with 9 bases aligning to TRBD1. This CDR3 has 18 amino acids. Germline CDR1 reads SGHRS; CDR2 reads YFSETQ. V shed 3 bases, J shed 0 bases, and the junction held 10 bases outside the gene matches. Here the CDR3 reads CASSWGPGQGHSGNTIYF. For the CDR3, the DNA is TGCGCCAGCAGCTGGGGCCCGGGACAGGGCCACTCTGGAAACACCATATATTTT.

This sequence joins TRBV24-1 and TRBJ2-3; D is uncertain. Germline CDR1 is KGHDR and CDR2 is SFDVKD. This CDR3 contains 11 residues. With 0 bases removed from V and 9 bases from J, the gap between germline ends came to 3 bases. CDR3 nucleotide sequence: TGTGCCACCAGTGATTTGCTCACGCAGTATTTT. It codes for CATSDLLTQYF.

The gene calls are TRBV4-2 and TRBJ2-5; 9 nucleotides align to TRBD2. The CDR3 is 16 residues long. V was pared by 3 bases and J by 5 bases, with 10 bases of the junction left unmatched. The germline V gene has CDR1 LGHNA and CDR2 YNFKEQ. The CDR3: CASSQGGWRGGETQYF. The CDR3 DNA reads as TGTGCCAGCAGCCAGGGGGGCTGGCGGGGGGGTGAGACCCAGTACTTC.

The J gene is TRBJ2-7, the V gene TRBV4-2; 10 bases agree with TRBD2. CDR3 length equals 16 residues. Germline V gene data show CDR1 as LGHNA and CDR2 as YNFKEQ. V gave up 0 bases and J gave up 2 bases; unmatched junction bases: 4. The CDR3 loop is CASSQDLSGGAYEQYF. The CDR3 coding sequence is TGTGCCAGCAGCCAAGATCTGAGCGGGGGGGCCTACGAGCAGTACTTC.

This chain uses TRBV5-1 with TRBJ2-7, with 8 bases aligning to TRBD1. Germline CDR1 SGHRS, CDR2 YFSETQ. CDR3 length equals 15 residues. Losses at the gene ends were 0 bases for V and 4 bases for J; bases not matched to a gene: 6. The CDR3 loop is CASSLGGQGPYEQYF. The CDR3 region has the DNA TGCGCCAGCAGCTTGGGTGGACAGGGCCCTTACGAGCAGTACTTC.

The chain couples TRBV15 to TRBJ2-3; 9 nucleotides match TRBD2. V lost 5 bases and J lost 4; bases outside the gene matches: 13. CDR3 size: 17 residues. Looked up from germline, CDR1 is LNHNV and CDR2 is YYDKDF (reference sequence). The CDR3 sequence is CATSVLAGVNVADTQYF. In DNA form, the CDR3 reads TGTGCCACCAGCGTTTTAGCGGGAGTTAACGTCGCAGATACGCAGTATTTT.

The chain joins TRBV5-6 to TRBJ2-1; TRBD2 agrees at 8 bases. CDR1 is SGHDT, CDR2 YYEEEE, per germline. With V trimmed by 5 bases and J by 6 bases, 19 bases remained unmatched. The CDR3 contains 18 residues. The CDR3 reads CASRRALAVTRGPNEQFF. CDR3 DNA: TGTGCCAGCAGACGGGCACTAGCGGTTACCCGGGGGCCCAATGAGCAGTTCTTC. The full variable domain, rest sourced from reference TRBV5-6 and TRBJ2-1, is DAGVTQSPTHLIKTRGQQVTLRCSPKSGHDTVSWYQQALGQGPQFIFQYYEEEERQRGNFPDRFSGHQFPNYSSELNVNALLLGDSALYLCASRRALAVTRGPNEQFFGPGTRLTVL.

V gene TRBV7-8 combines with J gene TRBJ2-7; tentatively, D is TRBD1 (5 bases). There are 14 residues in the CDR3. The ends were cut back, 1 base at V and 3 bases at J, with 10 bases in the middle. CDR1 is SGHVS, CDR2 FQNEAQ, per germline. The chain's CDR3 is CASSLEAGLYEQYF. As DNA, the CDR3 is TGTGCCAGCAGCTTAGAAGCAGGGCTCTACGAGCAGTACTTC.

This clone was seen many times. This chain uses TRBV19 with TRBJ2-7; possibly TRBD1 for D (6 bases). This CDR3 region has 13 residues. CDR1 LNHDA and CDR2 SQIVND come from the germline V gene (reference sequence). V gave up 4 bases and J gave up 4 bases, with 11 bases separating them. The CDR3 sequence: CASSKGQFYEQYF. The CDR3 DNA reads TGTGCCAGTAGTAAAGGACAGTTTTACGAGCAGTACTTC.

This chain connects TRBV2 to TRBJ1-1, with D perhaps TRBD1 (6 bases). The CDR3 spans 15 residues. The V gene's germline CDR1 is SNHLY and CDR2 FYNNEI. The V end lost 8 bases, the J end lost 3 bases, and 19 bases lay between the germline ends. CDR3 sequence reads: CASAWGPGRDTEAFF. The DNA for the CDR3 is TGTGCCAGCGCTTGGGGGCCCGGTAGGGACACTGAAGCTTTCTTT.